These T cell receptor beta chains were read from a single sample in a study of T cells after yellow fever vaccination. Using its own MiXCR run on the 5' RACE reads, TCRdb lists one record per CDR3 protein. Of fewer than 500,000 distinct CDR3 sequences in the sample, 15% to 20% were seen once. The specimen comprised PBMCs, sampled before the yellow fever booster vaccination. Receptors were obtained from a man aged 18 to 30 who received the YFV17D yellow fever vaccine. The CDR3 runs from the conserved cysteine through the conserved F or W. Size tells how often a clone was seen (once, few, many) or the class of an expanded clone, and some rows leave it out.

cdr3_aa: CASRHRGALLSGANVLTF
j_call: TRBJ2-6
v_call: TRBV27
clone_size: few
cdr3_length: 18

cdr3_aa: CASSKLAGVNTGELFF
j_call: TRBJ2-2
v_call: TRBV12-3/TRBV12-4
clone_size: .
cdr3_length: 16

cdr3_aa: CATRQGARETQYF
j_call: TRBJ2-5
v_call: TRBV7-9
clone_size: .
cdr3_length: 13

cdr3_aa: CASSSFIGQVNYGYTF
j_call: TRBJ1-2
v_call: TRBV28
clone_size: few
cdr3_length: 16

cdr3_aa: CASSPRVGGNQPQHF
j_call: TRBJ1-5
v_call: TRBV27
clone_size: .
cdr3_length: 15

cdr3_aa: CATSDFTKNTGELFF
j_call: TRBJ2-2
v_call: TRBV24-1
clone_size: .
cdr3_length: 15

cdr3_aa: CATRGARSTDTQYF
j_call: TRBJ2-3
v_call: TRBV24-1
clone_size: .
cdr3_length: 14

cdr3_aa: CSASRSYEQYF
j_call: TRBJ2-7
v_call: TRBV20-1
clone_size: many
cdr3_length: 11

cdr3_aa: CASSFTSGGANEQFF
j_call: TRBJ2-1
v_call: TRBV7-9
clone_size: many
cdr3_length: 15

cdr3_aa: CASSLISGPTDTQYF
j_call: TRBJ2-3
v_call: TRBV11-2
clone_size: few
cdr3_length: 15

cdr3_aa: CATSRGGSSGRLQYF
j_call: TRBJ2-7
v_call: TRBV15
clone_size: .
cdr3_length: 15

cdr3_aa: CASSLRRTTEAFF
j_call: TRBJ1-1
v_call: TRBV4-1
clone_size: few
cdr3_length: 13

cdr3_aa: CASSGQPPGELFF
j_call: TRBJ2-2
v_call: TRBV18
clone_size: .
cdr3_length: 13

cdr3_aa: CASSLSVAGGPWEQFF
j_call: TRBJ2-1
v_call: TRBV5-1
clone_size: .
cdr3_length: 16

cdr3_aa: CASSEFFGSYEQYF
j_call: TRBJ2-7
v_call: TRBV6-1
clone_size: once
cdr3_length: 14

cdr3_aa: CASSRIYRGDTQYF
j_call: TRBJ2-3
v_call: TRBV11-2
clone_size: few
cdr3_length: 14

cdr3_aa: CATSRGERVEAFF
j_call: TRBJ1-1
v_call: TRBV15
clone_size: .
cdr3_length: 13

cdr3_aa: CASSPGQSRYF
j_call: TRBJ2-3
v_call: TRBV12-3/TRBV12-4
clone_size: .
cdr3_length: 11

cdr3_aa: CASSEQGNPNYGYTF
j_call: TRBJ1-2
v_call: TRBV7-8
clone_size: .
cdr3_length: 15

cdr3_aa: CASSQETGANYGYTF
j_call: TRBJ1-2
v_call: TRBV4-3
clone_size: .
cdr3_length: 15

cdr3_aa: CASSPPNGNTEAFF
j_call: TRBJ1-1
v_call: TRBV18
clone_size: .
cdr3_length: 14

cdr3_aa: CASSLREDYGYTF
j_call: TRBJ1-2
v_call: TRBV7-2
clone_size: .
cdr3_length: 13

cdr3_aa: CASSQDGGGYEQYF
j_call: TRBJ2-7
v_call: TRBV4-3
clone_size: few
cdr3_length: 14

cdr3_aa: CSVSGQGGANVLTF
j_call: TRBJ2-6
v_call: TRBV20-1
clone_size: many
cdr3_length: 14

cdr3_aa: CASSSTGGLSNYGYTF
j_call: TRBJ1-2
v_call: TRBV19
clone_size: few
cdr3_length: 16

cdr3_aa: CSARGPNGVVGSPLHF
j_call: TRBJ1-6
v_call: TRBV20-1
clone_size: .
cdr3_length: 16

cdr3_aa: CATSDSVGTQETQYF
j_call: TRBJ2-5
v_call: TRBV24-1
clone_size: .
cdr3_length: 15

cdr3_aa: CASSLPGQLTYGYTF
j_call: TRBJ1-2
v_call: TRBV5-6
clone_size: medium-sized
cdr3_length: 15

cdr3_aa: CASSFPGPRQYF
j_call: TRBJ2-7
v_call: TRBV11-2
clone_size: .
cdr3_length: 12

cdr3_aa: CSAWDYYEQYF
j_call: TRBJ2-7
v_call: TRBV20-1
clone_size: many
cdr3_length: 11

cdr3_aa: CASSFSRGKETQYF
j_call: TRBJ2-5
v_call: TRBV7-2
clone_size: few
cdr3_length: 14

cdr3_aa: CASKDRPGSYEQYF
j_call: TRBJ2-7
v_call: TRBV4-3
clone_size: .
cdr3_length: 14

cdr3_aa: CASRGGDWADTQYF
j_call: TRBJ2-3
v_call: TRBV4-2
clone_size: .
cdr3_length: 14

cdr3_aa: CASSLFDNEQYF
j_call: TRBJ2-7
v_call: TRBV11-1
clone_size: .
cdr3_length: 12

cdr3_aa: CASSPMTLPRQGSVLNQPQHF
j_call: TRBJ1-5
v_call: TRBV6-6
clone_size: few
cdr3_length: 21

cdr3_aa: CASSSTGALYDEAFF
j_call: TRBJ1-1
v_call: TRBV27
clone_size: .
cdr3_length: 15

cdr3_aa: CASSWEGPETQYF
j_call: TRBJ2-5
v_call: TRBV7-2
clone_size: .
cdr3_length: 13

cdr3_aa: CASSLGPDYGYTF
j_call: TRBJ1-2
v_call: TRBV7-9
clone_size: few
cdr3_length: 13

cdr3_aa: CASSWVINSPLHF
j_call: TRBJ1-6
v_call: TRBV5-1
clone_size: .
cdr3_length: 13

cdr3_aa: CSAGQGAGDTQYF
j_call: TRBJ2-3
v_call: TRBV20-1
clone_size: few
cdr3_length: 13

cdr3_aa: CASSQERRDHYEQYF
j_call: TRBJ2-7
v_call: TRBV4-2
clone_size: .
cdr3_length: 15

cdr3_aa: CASSRLFGTGIYEQYF
j_call: TRBJ2-7
v_call: TRBV7-8
clone_size: few
cdr3_length: 16

cdr3_aa: CASSLRLDYNEQFF
j_call: TRBJ2-1
v_call: TRBV11-2
clone_size: many
cdr3_length: 14

cdr3_aa: CASNRLAANSGANVLTF
j_call: TRBJ2-6
v_call: TRBV7-8
clone_size: few
cdr3_length: 17